These T cell receptor beta chains were read from a single sample in a study of OX40 agonist ivuxolimab in advanced cancers. Assay: immunoSEQ multiplex PCR; the TCRdb copy retains only in-frame clones and omits some. The profile shows 95,000 or so clones, around 92% of them singletons. This sample comprised CD4+ or CD8+ T cells sorted from blood, obtained in a trial of the OX40 agonist ivuxolimab. These receptor sequences come from an adult with an advanced solid tumor such as melanoma, head and neck, liver or kidney cancer. Both conserved end residues are part of each CDR3. The order of the fields is D gene, V gene, J gene, clone size, CDR3 DNA, CDR3 protein. The D gene is left open where the match is weak. Clone size is stated in some rows and not others, as once, few, many or a class when expanded.

d_call: NA
v_call: TRBV6-1
j_call: TRBJ2-5
clone_size: NA
cdr3_nt: TGTGCCAGCAGTGACAAATCACAGGGATGGCGGACCCAGTACTTC
cdr3_aa: CASSDKSQGWRTQYF

d_call: TRBD1
v_call: TRBV5-8
j_call: TRBJ1-2
clone_size: NA
cdr3_nt: TGTGCCAGCAGCCCTACAGGGGTTCTTGGCTACACCTTC
cdr3_aa: CASSPTGVLGYTF

d_call: TRBD1
v_call: TRBV5-4
j_call: TRBJ2-7
clone_size: NA
cdr3_nt: TGTGCCAGCAGGGACAGGGGGTCCCTCTACGAGCAGTACTTC
cdr3_aa: CASRDRGSLYEQYF

d_call: TRBD1
v_call: TRBV6-5
j_call: TRBJ2-7
clone_size: once
cdr3_nt: TGTGCCAGCATCAGGGGGCTAGGGTACGAGCAGTACTTC
cdr3_aa: CASIRGLGYEQYF

d_call: NA
v_call: TRBV6-4
j_call: TRBJ1-1
clone_size: NA
cdr3_nt: TGTGCCAGCAGTGACCAAGGAGCTGGGATCACTGAAGCTTTCTTT
cdr3_aa: CASSDQGAGITEAFF

d_call: NA
v_call: TRBV6-1
j_call: TRBJ1-1
clone_size: NA
cdr3_nt: TGTGCCAGCAGTCTCAGTAACACTGAAGCTTTCTTT
cdr3_aa: CASSLSNTEAFF

d_call: NA
v_call: TRBV11-2
j_call: TRBJ2-7
clone_size: few
cdr3_nt: TGTGCCAGCAGCGGCAGCTACGAGCAGTACTTC
cdr3_aa: CASSGSYEQYF

d_call: NA
v_call: TRBV21-1
j_call: TRBJ1-1
clone_size: NA
cdr3_nt: TGTGCCAGCAGCAAAGGACAGGGGGGGAACACTGAAGCTTTCTTT
cdr3_aa: CASSKGQGGNTEAFF

d_call: NA
v_call: TRBV6-5
j_call: TRBJ1-3
clone_size: NA
cdr3_nt: TGTGCCAGCAGTCTGATGCAGGTCTCTGGAAACACCATATATTTT
cdr3_aa: CASSLMQVSGNTIYF

d_call: NA
v_call: TRBV5-1
j_call: TRBJ2-3
clone_size: once
cdr3_nt: TGCGCCAGCAGCTTGACTAGTCGGGGCACAGATACGCAGTATTTT
cdr3_aa: CASSLTSRGTDTQYF

d_call: NA
v_call: TRBV5-1
j_call: TRBJ2-3
clone_size: NA
cdr3_nt: TGCGCCAGCAGCTCCCGGGACCCTAGGGGAGATACGCAGTATTTT
cdr3_aa: CASSSRDPRGDTQYF

d_call: TRBD1
v_call: TRBV9
j_call: TRBJ2-2
clone_size: NA
cdr3_nt: TGTGCCAGCAGCTTCTGGACAGGGAACACCGGGGAGCTGTTTTTT
cdr3_aa: CASSFWTGNTGELFF

d_call: NA
v_call: TRBV5-1
j_call: TRBJ2-7
clone_size: NA
cdr3_nt: TGCGCCAGCGGACTGGGTGACAGCTTAGTCTCCTACGAGCAGTACTTC
cdr3_aa: CASGLGDSLVSYEQYF